The rows below give T cell receptor beta chains drawn from one sample of a study of cytomegalovirus exposure and HLA in healthy donors. TCRdb keeps only in-frame clones here, not all; method: immunoSEQ multiplex PCR. The table lists almost 200,000 clones, about 81% of them singletons. The source material was PBMCs. Every receptor here comes from a woman aged 25 to 45 in good health and CMV-seronegative. Both conserved end residues are part of each CDR3. D genes are given only for firm matches. Only part of the rows carry a size: once, few, many, or a class if the clone is expanded.

>TRBJ2-7|-|TRBD2|TRBV15
TGTGCCACCAGCAGAGAGGCTAGCGGGAGCCCCTCCTACGAGCAGTACTTC
CATSREASGSPSYEQYF
>TRBJ2-1|-|-|TRBV7-2
TGTGCCAGCAGCTCCCCTCTGGGGCGGGGCAGAAGCTCCTACAATGAGCAGTTCTTC
CASSSPLGRGRSSYNEQFF
>TRBJ2-1|-|TRBD1|TRBV29-1
TGCAGCGTTGAACCCCAGGGGGACCTCTTTAATGAGCAGTTCTTC
CSVEPQGDLFNEQFF
>TRBJ1-4|-|TRBD1|TRBV14
TGTGCCAGCAGCCTTAGACAGGGAATTAATGAAAAACTGTTTTTT
CASSLRQGINEKLFF
>TRBJ1-5|-|-|TRBV19
TGTGCCAGTACCGAGGGAAGACTTAGCAATCAGCCCCAGCATTTT
CASTEGRLSNQPQHF
>TRBJ2-1|-|TRBD2|TRBV28
TGTGCCAGCAGTTTGGGAGGGACCAGCTCCTACAATGAGCAGTTCTTC
CASSLGGTSSYNEQFF
>TRBJ1-3|-|-|TRBV11-2
TGTGCCAGCAGCCCCGGGTTGCTACCGGGCTCTGGAAACACCATATATTTT
CASSPGLLPGSGNTIYF
>TRBJ1-1|-|-|TRBV7-6
TGTGCCAGCAGCTCAGGGTGGGACACTGAAGCTTTCTTT
CASSSGWDTEAFF
>TRBJ2-5|-|-|TRBV4-2
TGTGCCAGCAGCCGCCGAGCGGGACAGGAGACCGACGAGACCCAGTACTTC
CASSRRAGQETDETQYF
>TRBJ2-3|-|TRBD2|TRBV7-9
TGTGCCAGCAGCGTGGGGGCTAGCGGGAGTACAGATACGCAGTATTTT
CASSVGASGSTDTQYF
>TRBJ1-1|-|TRBD1|TRBV9
TGTGCCAGCAGGGGGGACAGCCCCGTGAACACTGAAGCTTTCTTT
CASRGDSPVNTEAFF
>TRBJ2-3|-|TRBD1|TRBV27
TGTGCCAGCAGGTCAACAGGGGTTTGGACAGATACGCAGTATTTT
CASRSTGVWTDTQYF
>TRBJ2-5|-|TRBD1|TRBV30
TGTGCCTGGAGGGGGACAGGGGGCTCGGAGACCCAGTACTTC
CAWRGTGGSETQYF
>TRBJ2-7|few|-|TRBV19
TGTGCCAGTGCTTTAGTGACACCAACCTACGAGCAGTACTTC
CASALVTPTYEQYF
>TRBJ1-4|-|-|TRBV28
TGTGCCAGCACCTCCCTAGCGGGACTACGAGAAAAACTGTTTTTT
CASTSLAGLREKLFF
>TRBJ2-1|-|TRBD2|TRBV7-6
TGTGCCAGCAGCTCCGGACTAGTGAACTTCAATGAGCAGTTCTTC
CASSSGLVNFNEQFF
>TRBJ1-2|once|-|TRBV2
TGTGCCAGCAGTGCAGGCCCCCGGCGCTACACCTTC
CASSAGPRRYTF
>TRBJ2-4|-|-|TRBV9
TGTGCCAGCAGCGAATACAGGGAAGGATACGTTAACATTCAGTACTTC
CASSEYREGYVNIQYF
>TRBJ1-2|few|TRBD1|TRBV30
TGTGCCTGGAGTATGACAGGGTGGAATGGCTACACCTTC
CAWSMTGWNGYTF
>TRBJ1-1|-|-|TRBV5-1
TGCGCCAGCAGTTTAGATTCTCTCCCTAACACTGAAGCTTTCTTT
CASSLDSLPNTEAFF
>TRBJ2-5|-|-|TRBV5-1
TGCGCCAGCAGCTTGGGCCCAGGGGAAGAGACCCAGTACTTC
CASSLGPGEETQYF
>TRBJ2-1|-|TRBD2|TRBV9
TGTGCCAGCAGCTCTGGACTAGCGGGGTATAGCTCCTACAATGAGCAGTTCTTC
CASSSGLAGYSSYNEQFF
>TRBJ2-6|once|TRBD1|TRBV2
TGTGCCAGCTGGGACAGCCCATCTGGGGCCAACGTCCTGACTTTC
CASWDSPSGANVLTF
>TRBJ1-5|few|TRBD1|TRBV10-3
TGTGCCGCCGGGACAGACCTTAGCAATCAGCCCCAGCATTTT
CAAGTDLSNQPQHF
>TRBJ1-1|-|TRBD1|TRBV4-2
TGTGCCAGCAGCCAAGAGGGGGGACAGGGAAATACTGAAGCTTTCTTT
CASSQEGGQGNTEAFF
>TRBJ1-5|once|-|TRBV21-1
TGTGCCAGTACCCCTCGGGAGGGGGTGAGCAATCAGCCCCAGCATTTT
CASTPREGVSNQPQHF
>TRBJ1-1|few|TRBD1|TRBV10-2
TGCGCCAGCAGTGATACAGGGGGCACTGAAGCTTTCTTT
CASSDTGGTEAFF
>TRBJ2-2|-|-|TRBV5-4
TGTGCCAGCAGCTTCTCGAACAGTGTCACCGGGGAGCTGTTTTTT
CASSFSNSVTGELFF
>TRBJ2-7|-|TRBD1|TRBV2
TGTGCCAGCATCCCGGGACAGGGTCCCAACGAGCAGTACTTC
CASIPGQGPNEQYF
>TRBJ2-1|once|TRBD1|TRBV9
TGTGCCAGCAGCGTACCGGGACAGGGCATCGAGCAGTTCTTC
CASSVPGQGIEQFF
>TRBJ2-7|-|TRBD2|TRBV6-1
TGTGCCAGCACCCCGACGGGACTAGCGGTTTACGAGCAGTACTTC
CASTPTGLAVYEQYF
>TRBJ1-2|-|-|TRBV6-4
TGTGCCAGCTATAACTATGGCTACACCTTC
CASYNYGYTF
>TRBJ2-7|-|-|TRBV14
TGTGCCAGCAGCCTCAGGGGATTCCTCATCGAGCAGTACTTC
CASSLRGFLIEQYF